Each of the 4 T cell receptor beta chains below was sequenced from the same sample in a study of cytomegalovirus exposure and HLA in healthy donors. PCR primers comprised 60 Vbeta and 13 Jbeta primers. Only in-frame clones appear in the TCRdb table, and some are missing; sequencing was by immunoSEQ multiplex PCR. This listing includes about 110,000 clones. Sequencing was carried out using PBMCs. The receptors were sampled from a man between 45 and 60 years old in good health and CMV-seronegative.

This sequence joins TRBV19 and TRBJ1-2, with 8 bases aligning to TRBD1. This CDR3 has 14 amino acids. Unmatched junction bases numbered 5, after V lost 1 base and J lost 7 bases. From germline, CDR1 is LNHDA and CDR2 SQIVND (reference sequence). The CDR3 DNA reads as TGTGCCAGTAGTATAGGCCAGGGGGCCGGTGGCTACACCTTC. Its protein product is CASSIGQGAGGYTF.

This chain uses TRBV7-2 with TRBJ2-5, with 7 bases fitting TRBD2. The DNA end lines up better with TRBJ2-7; the J call may be wrong. This CDR3 comprises 13 residues. Germline V gene sequence: CDR1 SGHTA, CDR2 FQGNSA. In DNA form, the CDR3 reads TGTGCCAGCAGCCAAGGGAGGGCCTACGAGCAGTACTTC. The encoded protein is CASSQGRAYEQYF.

V and J are TRBV19 and TRBJ2-2; 7 bases match TRBD1. The germline V gene has CDR1 LNHDA and CDR2 SQIVND (reference sequence). The CDR3 runs to 14 residues. V lost 4 bases, J lost 7 bases, and 6 bases stayed unmatched. For the CDR3, the DNA is TGTGCCAGTAGTACCTCGACAGGGCTCGGGGAGCTGTTTTTT. This encodes CASSTSTGLGELFF. Variable domain in full (rest from reference TRBV19 and TRBJ2-2): DGGITQSPKYLFRKEGQNVTLSCEQNLNHDAMYWYRQDPGQGLRLIYYSQIVNDFQKGDIAEGYSVSREKKESFPLTVTSAQKNPTAFYLCASSTSTGLGELFFGEGSRLTVL.

The gene calls are TRBV27 and TRBJ2-5; 11 bases align to TRBD2. The CDR3 is made up of 16 amino acids. V gave up 6 bases and J gave up 5 bases; unmatched junction bases: 11. Germline loops: CDR1 MNHEY, CDR2 SMNVEV (reference sequence). CDR3 residues: CASSPLGTSGTETQYF. CDR3 sequence (DNA): TGTGCCAGCAGCCCCCTGGGGACTAGCGGCACGGAGACCCAGTACTTC.